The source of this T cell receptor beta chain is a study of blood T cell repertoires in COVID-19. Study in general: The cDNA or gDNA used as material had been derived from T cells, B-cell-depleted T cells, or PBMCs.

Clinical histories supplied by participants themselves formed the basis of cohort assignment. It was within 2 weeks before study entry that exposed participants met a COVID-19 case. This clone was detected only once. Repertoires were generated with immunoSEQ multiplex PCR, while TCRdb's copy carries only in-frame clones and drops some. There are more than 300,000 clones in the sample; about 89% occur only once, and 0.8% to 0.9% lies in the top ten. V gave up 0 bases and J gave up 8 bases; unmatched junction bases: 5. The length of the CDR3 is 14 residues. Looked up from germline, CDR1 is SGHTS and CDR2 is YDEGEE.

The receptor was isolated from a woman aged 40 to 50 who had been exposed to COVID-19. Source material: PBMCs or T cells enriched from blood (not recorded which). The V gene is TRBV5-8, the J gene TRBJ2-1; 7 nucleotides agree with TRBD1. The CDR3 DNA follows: TGTGCCAGCAGCTTGGGGTGGACAGGAGATGAGCAGTTCTTC. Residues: CASSLGWTGDEQFF.